The present T cell receptor (beta chain) was sequenced within a study of T cell responses to AZD1222 COVID-19 vaccine (dated by TCRdb to the early 2020s). Looking at the study overall: A total of about 230 trial participants underwent TCR sequencing, of whom some 210 received two doses of AZD1222 and about 25 received two doses of the MenACWY control vaccine. Enrollment into the trials was organized by age into subgroups of 18-55, 56-69 and 70-plus years, and those subgroups contained roughly 160, 29 and 62 TCR-sequenced participants, respectively. Points the paper makes about the study in general: Conclusions about previously exposed vaccinees are limited, since just six AZD1222 recipients were seropositive for SARS-CoV-2 at baseline. Because no samples from the day 14 peak response were available, repertoires could be characterized only after the peak T cell response. A significant rise in spike-specific TCR breadth and depth was observed after two AZD1222 doses relative to day 0 and relative to MenACWY recipients. Epitopes outside the regions mutated in the B.1.351 and B.1.1.7 variants were reportedly recognized by nearly half of the unique spike-specific TCRs. Participants were mostly white British, with more females than males. The authors suggested clonal diversity may have been underestimated. CD4 TCRs associated with the vaccine covered the entire spike protein, and the dominant responses were in regions 160-218 and 743-854. The 56-69-year group was small, and its depth increase did not reach significance, likely because of low power.

Explained via the paper, the time point label denotes: baseline before first vaccination. The treatment or condition label on this specimen signifies: meningococcal conjugate vaccine given as trial control. The vaccinee samples were drawn from two UK trials, COV001 and COV002, one of which was a single-blind randomized controlled phase 2/3 trial testing AZD1222 (ChAdOx1 nCoV-19) in healthy adults. Trial participant PBMC samples were collected at day 0 and day 28 after the second dose for TCRbeta chain sequencing. CDR1 is given as SGHTS and CDR2 as YDEGEE, both from the germline V gene. The V and J ends are trimmed by 0 bases and 2 bases, leaving 2 bases between them. CDR3 length: 13 amino acids, cysteine to phenylalanine. Just CDR3 DNA is preserved here, 39 bases in frame from base 1. The CDR3 regions of human TCRbeta chains were analyzed by immunosequencing. The original pipeline was this. Repertoire TCRs were matched against a reference library of SARS-CoV-2-specific TCRs generated with the MIRA antigen-specificity platform. Breadth meant the fraction of unique TCRs that were SARS-CoV-2-associated, whereas depth meant the fraction of total T cells that were SARS-CoV-2-associated. Using the MIRA data, every spike-specific TCR was mapped to the spike region that the TCR reacted to and assigned to either a CD4 or a CD8 class. Log10-transformed breadth and depth values were compared by one-way ANOVA with Sidak's multiple comparisons tests. The clones in this table, taken by TCRdb from immuneACCESS, are in-frame only. Not every clone is retained; where verified, under half of the shortfall comes from an unresolved V gene, and the cause of the rest is unknown. The DNA gave D and trimming, while V, J and clone size come from that table. The sample records hundreds of thousands of clones, under 95% of which are singletons. Together, the top ten hold about 1% of the sample.

Worth noting for this clone: This receptor's antigen is unknown. No base quality information exists; no much larger clone differs at one position.

Material: peripheral blood, obtained on day 0 of MenACWY control vaccination. The receptor was isolated from an adult in good health. The rearrangement combines TRBV5-8 with TRBJ2-2; the D gene cannot be resolved reliably. The CDR3 protein is CASSLDNTGELFF. In nucleotide form, the sequence is TGTGCCAGCAGCTTGGACAACACCGGGGAGCTGTTTTTT.